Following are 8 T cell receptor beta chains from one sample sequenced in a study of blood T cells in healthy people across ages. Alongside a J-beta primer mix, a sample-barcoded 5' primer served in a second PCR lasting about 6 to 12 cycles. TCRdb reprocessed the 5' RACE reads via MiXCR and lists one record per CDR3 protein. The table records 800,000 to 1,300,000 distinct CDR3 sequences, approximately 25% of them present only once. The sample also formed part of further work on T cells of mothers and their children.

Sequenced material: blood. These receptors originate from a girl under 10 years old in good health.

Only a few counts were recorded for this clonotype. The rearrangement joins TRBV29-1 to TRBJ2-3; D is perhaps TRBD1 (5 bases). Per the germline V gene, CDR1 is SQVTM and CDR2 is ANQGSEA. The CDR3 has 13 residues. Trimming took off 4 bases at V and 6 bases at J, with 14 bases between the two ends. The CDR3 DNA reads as TGCAGCGTTGCGGGCAGGGCCGCGGATACGCAGTATTTT. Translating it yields CSVAGRAADTQYF.

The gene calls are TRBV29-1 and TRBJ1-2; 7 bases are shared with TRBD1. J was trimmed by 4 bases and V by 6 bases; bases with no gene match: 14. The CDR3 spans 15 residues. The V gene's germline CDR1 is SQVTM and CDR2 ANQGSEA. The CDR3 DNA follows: TGCAGCGTCGTCCTCGGGGACAGCACTTTCTATGGCTACACCTTC. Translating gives CSVVLGDSTFYGYTF.

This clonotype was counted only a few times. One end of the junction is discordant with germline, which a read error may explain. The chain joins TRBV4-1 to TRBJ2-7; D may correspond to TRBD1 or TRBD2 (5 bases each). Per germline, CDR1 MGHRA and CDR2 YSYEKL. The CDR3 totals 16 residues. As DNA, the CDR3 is TGCGCCAGCAGCCAAGGGGGGACCACCCTCTCCTACGGGCAGTACTTC. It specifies CASSQGGTTLSYGQYF.

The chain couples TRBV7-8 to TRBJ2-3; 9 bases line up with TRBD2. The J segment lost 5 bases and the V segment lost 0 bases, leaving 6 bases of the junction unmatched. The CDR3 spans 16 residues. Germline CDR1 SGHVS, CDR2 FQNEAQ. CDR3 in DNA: TGTGCCAGCAGCTTAGCTCTAGCGGGGCAGGGAGATACGCAGTATTTT. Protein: CASSLALAGQGDTQYF.

This CDR3 is CASSLAPEHLIQFF. CDR3 bases: TGTGCCAGCAGCTTAGCGCCGGAACATCTTATTCAGTTCTTC. The chain is built from TRBV7-9 and TRBJ2-1, with D unclear. CDR1 and CDR2 from the germline V gene are SEHNR and FQNEAQ (reference sequence). The length of the CDR3 is 14 residues. V shed 0 bases and J shed 13 bases, with 16 bases lying between them.

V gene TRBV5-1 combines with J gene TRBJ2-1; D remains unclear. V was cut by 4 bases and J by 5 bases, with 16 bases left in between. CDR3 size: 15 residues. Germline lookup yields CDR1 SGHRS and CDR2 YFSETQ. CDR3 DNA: TGCGCCAGCAGCACGCACCCCGAGTGGAACAATGAGCAGTTCTTC. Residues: CASSTHPEWNNEQFF.

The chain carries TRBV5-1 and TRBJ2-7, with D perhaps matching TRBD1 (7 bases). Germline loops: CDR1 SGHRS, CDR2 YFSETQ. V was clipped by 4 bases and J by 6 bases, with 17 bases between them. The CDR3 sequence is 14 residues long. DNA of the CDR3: TGCGCCAGCAGCGGAGGGACAGCCTACACCGAGCAGTACTTC. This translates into CASSGGTAYTEQYF. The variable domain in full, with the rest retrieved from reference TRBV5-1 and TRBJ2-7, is KAGVTQTPRYLIKTRGQQVTLSCSPISGHRSVSWYQQTPGQGLQFLFEYFSETQRNKGNFPGRFSGRQFSNSRSEMNVSTLELGDSALYLCASSGGTAYTEQYFGPGTRLTVT.

The CDR3 bases are TGTGCCAGCAGCTTAAGTAGTAGGGGTCAAGAGACCCAGTACTTC. It codes for CASSLSSRGQETQYF. The genes are TRBV7-9 and TRBJ2-5, with D maybe TRBD1 (5 bases). Trimming pared 2 bases from V and 2 bases from J, leaving 12 bases between. Germline CDR1 SEHNR, CDR2 FQNEAQ (reference sequence). The CDR3 length is 15 residues. Based on the CDR3 plus reference TRBV7-9 and TRBJ2-5, the full variable domain is DTGVSQNPRHKITKRGQNVTFRCDPISEHNRLYWYRQTLGQGPEFLTYFQNEAQLEKSRLLSDRFSAERPKGSFSTLEIQRTEQGDSAMYLCASSLSSRGQETQYFGPGTRLLVL.